This paragraph reports one TCR beta chain. Its specificity is not known. This entry belongs to a study of beta chain features in type 1 diabetes. CD4+ naive, central memory, regulatory and stem cell-like memory cells were sorted via CD45RO/CCR7/CD25/CD127/CD95/CD27. As every portion of the isolated RNA was reverse transcribed, the sequencing read expressed TCRB transcripts. Assay used: immunoSEQ multiplex PCR; TCRdb lists only in-frame clones, some missing. This table has about 400,000 clones, 10% to 15% appearing once. General study findings and limits: Type 1 diabetes patients had moderately but significantly shorter TCRB CDR3s in all four CD4+ subsets.

Trimming removed 7 bases at V and 5 bases at J, with 18 bases between. Per the germline V gene, CDR1 is SGHNT and CDR2 is YYREEE (reference sequence). The CDR3 sequence is 14 residues long. The specimen was naive CD4+ T cells from blood. This TCR was sampled from a woman younger than 30 with type 1 diabetes. This chain uses TRBV5-4 with TRBJ2-5; possible D gene TRBD2, 7 bases. The CDR3 DNA reads TGTGCCAGCCCGGAGGAGGGGGGGTCGGAGACCCAGTACTTC. Translated: CASPEEGGSETQYF. The whole variable domain, remainder taken from reference TRBV5-4 and TRBJ2-5, is ETGVTQSPTHLIKTRGQQVTLRCSSQSGHNTVSWYQQALGQGPQFIFQYYREEENGRGNFPPRFSGLQFPNYSSELNVNALELDDSALYLCASPEEGGSETQYFGPGTRLLVL.